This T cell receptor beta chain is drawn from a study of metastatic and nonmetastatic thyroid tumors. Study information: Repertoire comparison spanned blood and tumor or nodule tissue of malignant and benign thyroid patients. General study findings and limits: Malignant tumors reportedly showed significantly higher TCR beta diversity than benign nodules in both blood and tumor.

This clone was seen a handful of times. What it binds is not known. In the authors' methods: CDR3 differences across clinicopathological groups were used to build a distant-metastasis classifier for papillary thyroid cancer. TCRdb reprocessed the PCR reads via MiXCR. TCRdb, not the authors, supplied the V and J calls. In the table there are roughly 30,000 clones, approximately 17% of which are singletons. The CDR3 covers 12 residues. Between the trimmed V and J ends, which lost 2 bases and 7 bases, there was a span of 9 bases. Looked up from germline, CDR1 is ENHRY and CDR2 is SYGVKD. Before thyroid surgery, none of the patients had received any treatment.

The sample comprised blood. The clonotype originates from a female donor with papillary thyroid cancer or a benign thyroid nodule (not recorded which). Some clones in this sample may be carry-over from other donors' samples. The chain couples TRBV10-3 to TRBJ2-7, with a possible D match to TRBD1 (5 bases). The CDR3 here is CAISETGQEQYF. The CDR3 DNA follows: TGTGCCATCAGTGAGACAGGTCAGGAGCAGTACTTC.